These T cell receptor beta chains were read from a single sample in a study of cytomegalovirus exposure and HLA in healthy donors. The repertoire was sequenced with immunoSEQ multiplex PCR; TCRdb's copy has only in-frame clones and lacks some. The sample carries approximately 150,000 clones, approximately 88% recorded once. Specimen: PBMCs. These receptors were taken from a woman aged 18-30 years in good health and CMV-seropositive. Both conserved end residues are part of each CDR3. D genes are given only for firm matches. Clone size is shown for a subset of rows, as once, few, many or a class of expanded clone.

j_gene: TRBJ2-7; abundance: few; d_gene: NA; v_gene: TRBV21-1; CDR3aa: CASSPFVSSYEQYF; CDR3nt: TGTGCCAGCAGCCCCTTCGTTAGCTCCTACGAGCAGTACTTC
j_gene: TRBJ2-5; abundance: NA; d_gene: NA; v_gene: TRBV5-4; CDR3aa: CASSLVGEETQYF; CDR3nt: TGTGCCAGCAGCTTGGTTGGAGAAGAGACCCAGTACTTC
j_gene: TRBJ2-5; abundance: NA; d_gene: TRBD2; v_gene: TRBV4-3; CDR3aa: CASSQFLAEKETQYF; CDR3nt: TGCGCCAGCAGCCAATTCCTAGCGGAAAAAGAGACCCAGTACTTC
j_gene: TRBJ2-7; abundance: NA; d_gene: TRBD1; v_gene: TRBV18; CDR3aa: CASSLTGVDEQYF; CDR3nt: TGTGCCAGCTCATTGACAGGGGTCGACGAGCAGTACTTC
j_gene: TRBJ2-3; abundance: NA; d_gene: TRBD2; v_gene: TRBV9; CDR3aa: CASSERLAGIGTDTQYF; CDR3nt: TGTGCCAGCAGCGAGCGACTAGCGGGAATCGGCACAGATACGCAGTATTTT
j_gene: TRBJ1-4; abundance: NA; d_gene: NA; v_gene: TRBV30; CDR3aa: CAWSVSRTGEKLFF; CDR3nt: TGTGCCTGGAGTGTGTCGAGAACGGGTGAAAAACTGTTTTTT
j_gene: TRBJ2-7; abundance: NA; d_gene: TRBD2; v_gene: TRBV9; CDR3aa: CASSVSSGREQYF; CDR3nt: TGTGCCAGCAGCGTCTCTAGCGGGAGAGAGCAGTACTTC
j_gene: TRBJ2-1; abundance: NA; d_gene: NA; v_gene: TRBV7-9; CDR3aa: CASSQARYSYNEQFF; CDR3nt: TGTGCCAGCAGCCAAGCGAGATACTCCTACAATGAGCAGTTCTTC
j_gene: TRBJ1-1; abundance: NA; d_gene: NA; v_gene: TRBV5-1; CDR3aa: CASSFLFGARNTEAFF; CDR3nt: TGCGCCAGCAGCTTTTTATTTGGGGCTAGGAACACTGAAGCTTTCTTT
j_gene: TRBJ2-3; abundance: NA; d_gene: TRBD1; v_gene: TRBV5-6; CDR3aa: CASSLWTGGTQYF; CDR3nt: TGTGCCAGCAGCCTATGGACAGGGGGGACGCAGTATTTT
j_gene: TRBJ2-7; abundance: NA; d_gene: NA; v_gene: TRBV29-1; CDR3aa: CSVSSGGEVYEQYF; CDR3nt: TGCAGCGTATCCTCAGGAGGTGAGGTCTACGAGCAGTACTTC
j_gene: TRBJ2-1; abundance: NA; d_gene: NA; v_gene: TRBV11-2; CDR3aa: CASRPVKRLTYNEQFF; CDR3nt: TGTGCCAGCAGACCAGTTAAGCGGCTGACCTACAATGAGCAGTTCTTC
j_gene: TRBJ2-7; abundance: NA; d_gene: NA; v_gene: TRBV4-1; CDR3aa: CASSQDDISYEQYF; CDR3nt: TGCGCCAGCAGCCAAGATGACATCTCCTACGAGCAGTACTTC
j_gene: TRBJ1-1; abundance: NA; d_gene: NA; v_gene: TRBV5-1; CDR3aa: CASSLENRGEAFF; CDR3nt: TGCGCCAGCAGCTTGGAAAATCGGGGTGAAGCTTTCTTT
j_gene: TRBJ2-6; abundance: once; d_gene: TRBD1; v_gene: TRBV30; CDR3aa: CAWSDRTGALSGANVLTF; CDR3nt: TGTGCCTGGAGCGATAGGACAGGGGCCCTCTCTGGGGCCAACGTCCTGACTTTC
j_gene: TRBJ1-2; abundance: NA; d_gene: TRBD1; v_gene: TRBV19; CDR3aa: CASKFPGQGVGYTF; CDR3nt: TGTGCCAGTAAGTTCCCGGGACAGGGAGTTGGCTACACCTTC
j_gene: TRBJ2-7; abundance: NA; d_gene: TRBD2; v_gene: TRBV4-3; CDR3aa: CASSQDGGRRGYEQYF; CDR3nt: TGCGCCAGCAGCCAAGATGGCGGGAGGAGGGGTTACGAGCAGTACTTC
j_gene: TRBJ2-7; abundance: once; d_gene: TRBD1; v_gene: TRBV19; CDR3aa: CASSPGAGGYEQYF; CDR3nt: TGTGCCAGTAGCCCAGGGGCAGGGGGCTACGAGCAGTACTTC
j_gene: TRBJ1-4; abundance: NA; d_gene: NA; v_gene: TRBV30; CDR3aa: CAWSAQTNEKLFF; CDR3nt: TGTGCCTGGAGTGCACAAACTAATGAAAAACTGTTTTTT
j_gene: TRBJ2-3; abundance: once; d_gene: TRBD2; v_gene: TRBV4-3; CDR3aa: CASSPWSSGSPDTQYF; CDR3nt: TGCGCCAGCAGCCCCTGGAGTAGCGGGAGTCCAGATACGCAGTATTTT
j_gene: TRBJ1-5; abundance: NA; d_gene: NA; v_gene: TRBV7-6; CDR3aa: CASSLGPISNQPQHF; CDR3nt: TGTGCCAGCAGCTTGGGGCCAATTAGCAATCAGCCCCAGCATTTT
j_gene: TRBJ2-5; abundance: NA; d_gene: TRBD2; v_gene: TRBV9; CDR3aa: CASSVDLTSGTIQETQYF; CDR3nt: TGTGCCAGCAGCGTAGATTTAACTAGCGGGACTATCCAAGAGACCCAGTACTTC
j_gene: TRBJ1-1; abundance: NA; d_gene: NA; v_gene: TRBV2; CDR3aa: CASRGDLGRDTEAFF; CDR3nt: TGTGCCAGCAGGGGGGATCTAGGGAGGGACACTGAAGCTTTCTTT
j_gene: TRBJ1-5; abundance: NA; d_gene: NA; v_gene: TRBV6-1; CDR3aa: CASWGVQGNQPQHF; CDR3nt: TGTGCCAGCTGGGGGGTACAGGGCAATCAGCCCCAGCATTTT
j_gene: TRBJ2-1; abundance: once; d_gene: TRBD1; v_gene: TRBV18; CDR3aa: CASSPRQGSDNEQFF; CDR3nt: TGTGCCAGCTCCCCCCGACAGGGTAGCGACAATGAGCAGTTCTTC
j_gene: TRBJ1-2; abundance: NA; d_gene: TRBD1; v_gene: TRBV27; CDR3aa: CASRRTGRDYGYTF; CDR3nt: TGTGCCAGCAGGCGGACAGGGCGGGACTATGGCTACACCTTC
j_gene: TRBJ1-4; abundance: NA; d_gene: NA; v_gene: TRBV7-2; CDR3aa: CASSLGDFEGEKLFF; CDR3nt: TGTGCCAGCAGCTTGGGGGACTTCGAGGGAGAAAAACTGTTTTTT
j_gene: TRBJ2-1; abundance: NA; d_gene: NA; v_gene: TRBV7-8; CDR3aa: CASSQPRGIIHEQFF; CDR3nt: TGTGCCAGCAGCCAGCCTAGGGGAATCATCCATGAGCAGTTCTTC
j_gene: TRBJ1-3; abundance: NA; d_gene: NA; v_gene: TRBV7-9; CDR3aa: CASSAHDRLSGNTIYF; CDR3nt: TGTGCCAGCAGCGCGCATGACAGACTCTCTGGAAACACCATATATTTT
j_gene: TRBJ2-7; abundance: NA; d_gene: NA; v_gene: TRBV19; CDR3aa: CASSPEHPPYEQYF; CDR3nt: TGTGCCAGTAGTCCCGAGCACCCCCCCTACGAGCAGTACTTC
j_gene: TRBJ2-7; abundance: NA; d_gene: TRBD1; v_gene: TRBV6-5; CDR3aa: CASSYRGTGYEQYF; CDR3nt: TGTGCCAGCAGTTACAGGGGGACAGGCTACGAGCAGTACTTC
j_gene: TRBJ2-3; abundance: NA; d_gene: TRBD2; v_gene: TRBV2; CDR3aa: CASSNSGRVDTQYF; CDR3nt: TGTGCCAGCAGCAATAGCGGGAGGGTTGATACGCAGTATTTT
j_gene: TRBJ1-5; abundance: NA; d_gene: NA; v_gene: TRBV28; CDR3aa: CASSLSQGPYQPQHF; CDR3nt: TGTGCCAGCAGTTTATCCCAGGGGCCATATCAGCCCCAGCATTTT
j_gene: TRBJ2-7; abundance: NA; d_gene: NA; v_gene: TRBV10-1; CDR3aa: CASSERRGSEQYF; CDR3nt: TGCGCCAGCAGTGAAAGGCGGGGATCCGAGCAGTACTTC
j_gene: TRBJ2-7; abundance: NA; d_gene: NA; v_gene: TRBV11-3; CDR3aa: CASSLGRTTIYEQYF; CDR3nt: TGTGCCAGCAGCTTAGGACGGACGACTATCTACGAGCAGTACTTC
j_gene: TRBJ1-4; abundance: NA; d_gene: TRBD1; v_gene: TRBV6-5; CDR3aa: CASSFNRGDLRKLFF; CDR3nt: TGTGCCAGCAGTTTTAACAGGGGTGACTTACGAAAACTGTTTTTT
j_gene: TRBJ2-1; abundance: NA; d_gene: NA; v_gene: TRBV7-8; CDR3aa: CASSFGSSEQFF; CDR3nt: TGTGCCAGCAGCTTCGGTAGCAGTGAGCAGTTCTTC
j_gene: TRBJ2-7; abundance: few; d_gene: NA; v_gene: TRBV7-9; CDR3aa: CASSGGGWYHEQYF; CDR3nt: TGTGCCAGCAGCGGGGGAGGTTGGTACCACGAGCAGTACTTC
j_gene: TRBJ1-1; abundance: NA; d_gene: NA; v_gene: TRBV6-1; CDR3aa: CASSETDMNTEAFF; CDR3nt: TGTGCCAGCAGTGAGACAGACATGAACACTGAAGCTTTCTTT
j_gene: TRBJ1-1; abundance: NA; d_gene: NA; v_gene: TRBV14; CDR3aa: CASSQHSPGTEAFF; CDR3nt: TGTGCCAGCAGCCAGCACAGCCCAGGGACTGAAGCTTTCTTT
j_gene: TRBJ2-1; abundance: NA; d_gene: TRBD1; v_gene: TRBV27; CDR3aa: CATQEGQGFNEQFF; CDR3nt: TGTGCCACCCAAGAGGGACAGGGTTTTAATGAGCAGTTCTTC
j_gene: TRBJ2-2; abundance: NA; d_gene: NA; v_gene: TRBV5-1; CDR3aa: CASSFQITGELFF; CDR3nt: TGCGCCAGCAGCTTTCAGATCACCGGGGAGCTGTTTTTT
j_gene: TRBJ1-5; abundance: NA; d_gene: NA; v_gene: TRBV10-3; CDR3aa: CAISESDSLLNQPQHF; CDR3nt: TGTGCCATCAGTGAGTCGGACAGCCTTTTAAATCAGCCCCAGCATTTT
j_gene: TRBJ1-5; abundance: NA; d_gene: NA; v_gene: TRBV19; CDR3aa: CASSIGGLRAGGNQPQHF; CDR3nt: TGTGCCAGTAGTATAGGCGGGTTGCGGGCAGGGGGCAATCAGCCCCAGCATTTT
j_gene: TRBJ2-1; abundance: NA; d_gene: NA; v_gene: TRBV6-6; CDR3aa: CASLSMEYNEQFF; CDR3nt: TGTGCCAGCTTGTCTATGGAGTACAATGAGCAGTTCTTC
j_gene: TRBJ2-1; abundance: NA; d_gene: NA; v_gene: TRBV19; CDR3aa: CASSTETTGNEQFF; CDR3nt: TGTGCCAGTAGTACCGAAACGACAGGCAATGAGCAGTTCTTC
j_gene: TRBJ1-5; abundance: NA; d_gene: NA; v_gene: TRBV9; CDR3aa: CASSDGTISNQPQHF; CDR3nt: TGTGCCAGCAGCGACGGGACAATTAGCAATCAGCCCCAGCATTTT
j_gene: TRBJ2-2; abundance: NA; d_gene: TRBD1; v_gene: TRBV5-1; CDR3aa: CASSRDRATGELFF; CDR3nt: TGCGCCAGCAGTAGAGACAGGGCCACCGGGGAGCTGTTTTTT
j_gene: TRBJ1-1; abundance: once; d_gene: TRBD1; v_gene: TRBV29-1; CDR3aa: CSVRSDTGGYRTEAFF; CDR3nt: TGCAGCGTTCGGTCGGATACAGGGGGTTACCGCACTGAAGCTTTCTTT
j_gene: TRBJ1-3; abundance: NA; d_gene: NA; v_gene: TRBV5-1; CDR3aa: CASSLAPGAGNTIYF; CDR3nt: TGCGCCAGCAGCTTGGCCCCAGGGGCTGGAAACACCATATATTTT
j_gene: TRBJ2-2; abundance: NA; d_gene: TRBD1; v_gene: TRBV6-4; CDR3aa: CASSEGGATGELFF; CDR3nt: TGTGCCAGCAGTGAAGGGGGCGCGACCGGGGAGCTGTTTTTT
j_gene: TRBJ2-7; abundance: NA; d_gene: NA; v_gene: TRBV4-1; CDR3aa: CASSQDPLVVSYEQYF; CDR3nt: TGCGCCAGCAGCCAAGACCCCCTGGTAGTGAGCTACGAGCAGTACTTC
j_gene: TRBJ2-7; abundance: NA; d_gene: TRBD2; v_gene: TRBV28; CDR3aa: CASTFGTSGYEQYF; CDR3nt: TGTGCCAGCACATTCGGGACTAGCGGGTACGAGCAGTACTTC
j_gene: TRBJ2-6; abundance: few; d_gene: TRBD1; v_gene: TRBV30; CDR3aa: CALGQLFSGANVLTF; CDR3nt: TGTGCCTTGGGACAGTTGTTCTCTGGGGCCAACGTCCTGACTTTC
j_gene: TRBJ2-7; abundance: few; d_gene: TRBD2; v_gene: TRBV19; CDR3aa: CASSTGLPYEQYF; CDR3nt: TGTGCCAGTAGTACGGGACTACCATACGAGCAGTACTTC